The present T cell receptor (beta chain) was sequenced within a study of early T cells in non-severe SARS-CoV-2 infection. Overall study: Sequencing of unsorted whole blood was done on bulk RNA, leaving chains unpaired.

Findings and limits, study-wide: VDJdb matches were skewed toward anti-spike CD8 T cell responses.

On this clonotype itself: Its antigen is currently unknown.

The V gene lost 4 bases and the J gene lost 3 bases, with 9 bases spanning the gap. Germline CDR1 and CDR2: KGHSH and LQKENI. This CDR3 is 13 amino acids long. The protocol attached unique molecular identifiers to individual cDNA molecules. Using its own MiXCR run on the 5' RACE reads, TCRdb lists one record per CDR3 protein. Of tens of thousands of distinct CDR3 sequences in the sample, approximately 10% were seen once. The material sequenced was whole blood. The TCR originated in an adult who was a healthcare worker with PCR-confirmed SARS-CoV-2 infection or an uninfected control (not recorded which). The chain combines TRBV18 with TRBJ1-1, with D uncertain. CDR3 amino acids: CASSQQADTEAFF. CDR3 in DNA: TGTGCCAGCTCACAGCAGGCTGACACTGAAGCTTTCTTT.